This T cell receptor (beta chain) was sequenced during a study of shared clonotypes between healthy human individuals. Note on this clone: Its target is unknown.

The V end lost 4 bases, the J end lost 3 bases, and 12 bases lay between the germline ends. Germline V gene data show CDR1 as SQVTM and CDR2 as ANQGSEA. The CDR3 contains 13 residues. Notes on the study in general: Few donors limited the genetic and exposure-history diversity represented.

Repertoires were generated with immunoSEQ multiplex PCR, while TCRdb's copy carries only in-frame clones and drops some. The sample has approximately 470,000 clones; approximately 84% are singletons. This chain links TRBV29-1 with TRBJ2-5; no firm D call. The receptor comes from a woman aged 40 to 50 in good health. Some clones in this sample may be carry-over from other donors' samples. Specimen: PBMCs. CDR3 DNA sequence: TGCAGCGTTGCCCGGGTAGGAGAAGAGACCCAGTACTTC. This codes for CSVARVGEETQYF.